A selection of T cell receptor beta chains follows, all from one sample in a study of T cell responses to AZD1222 COVID-19 vaccine. Measured with immunoSEQ multiplex PCR; TCRdb has only the in-frame clones, and not every one. The table records approximately 150,000 clones, around 93% of them present only once. The starting material was peripheral blood, obtained on day 0 of AZD1222 vaccination. Source of these receptors: an adult in good health. The CDR3 runs from the conserved cysteine through the conserved F or W. D genes are given only for firm matches. Not every row has a clone size; where given, it reads once, few, many or a size class.

>TRBV16|TRBJ2-7|.|TRBD1
CASSQRDRASYEQYF
TGTGCCAGCAGCCAAAGGGACAGGGCTTCCTACGAGCAGTACTTC
>TRBV10-3|TRBJ2-3|once|.
CAISTQAGTDTQYF
TGTGCCATCAGCACCCAAGCCGGGACAGATACGCAGTATTTT
>TRBV28|TRBJ1-1|.|TRBD1
CASSSLTGTNTEAFF
TGTGCCAGCAGTTCCCTGACAGGGACGAACACTGAAGCTTTCTTT
>TRBV19|TRBJ2-5|.|.
CASGSAGGETQYF
TGTGCCAGTGGATCCGCCGGTGGTGAGACCCAGTACTTC
>TRBV2|TRBJ2-4|.|.
CASTSGFLARSIIQYF
TGTGCCAGCACCTCAGGGTTCCTAGCCAGAAGTATCATTCAGTACTTC
>TRBV30|TRBJ2-6|once|.
CAWSITGANVLTF
TGTGCCTGGAGTATTACTGGGGCCAACGTCCTGACTTTC
>TRBV20-1|TRBJ1-4|.|.
CSASGTYLEKLFF
TGCAGTGCTAGTGGGACATATCTTGAAAAACTGTTTTTT
>TRBV6-5|TRBJ1-3|.|.
CASTRVFDSGNTIYF
TGTGCCAGCACCCGGGTCTTTGACTCTGGAAACACCATATATTTT
>TRBV5-4|TRBJ2-5|.|TRBD2
CASGTLAGGSETQYF
TGTGCCAGCGGCACACTAGCGGGGGGGTCGGAGACCCAGTACTTC
>TRBV15|TRBJ1-5|once|.
CATSRTGAPQHF
TGTGCCACCAGCAGAACAGGTGCGCCCCAGCATTTT
>TRBV29-1|TRBJ1-1|.|.
CSVAVAENTEAFF
TGCAGCGTTGCGGTGGCTGAGAACACTGAAGCTTTCTTT